Each of the 29 T cell receptor beta chains below was sequenced from the same sample in a study of blood T cell repertoires in COVID-19. Generated by immunoSEQ multiplex PCR, the TCRdb table keeps only in-frame clones and is missing some. This sample has over 120,000 clones, with around 78% found just once. Material: peripheral blood. These receptors were collected from an older woman with acute or convalescent COVID-19.

This clone has only one observation. This chain joins TRBV10-3 and TRBJ1-2; maybe TRBD1 (6 bases). V lost 2 bases to trimming and J lost 6 bases, with 16 bases between them. The CDR3 spans 15 residues. Germline-derived CDR1 and CDR2 are ENHRY and SYGVKD. DNA of the CDR3: TGTGCCATCAGTGAGGCACGAGGTCAGGGGAATGGCTACACCTTC. Translation: CAISEARGQGNGYTF.

The chain couples TRBV7-8 to TRBJ2-7, with D possibly being TRBD2 (5 bases). The CDR3 totals 15 residues. Germline lookup yields CDR1 SGHVS and CDR2 FQNEAQ. The V end was cut by 8 bases, the J end by 2 bases, with 19 bases between. In nucleotides, the CDR3 is TGTGCCAGCGCTCCCTGGGCGGGCCTTACCTACGAGCAGTACTTC. It codes for CASAPWAGLTYEQYF.

The rearrangement links TRBV5-1 to TRBJ2-3; 11 nucleotides agree with TRBD2. The CDR3 totals 18 residues. Germline trimming cut 1 base from V and 0 bases from J; bases unmatched to any gene: 7. From germline, CDR1 is SGHRS and CDR2 YFSETQ. CDR3 loop: CASSLLRGLAVSTDTQYF. The CDR3 nucleotides are TGCGCCAGCAGCTTGTTAAGGGGACTAGCGGTCAGCACAGATACGCAGTATTTT.

CDR3 amino acids: CASSRGGLAGFYNEQFF. The CDR3 region has the DNA TGTGCCAGCAGTAGAGGCGGACTAGCGGGATTCTACAATGAGCAGTTCTTC. The chain joins TRBV7-2 to TRBJ2-1; 12 bases agree with TRBD2. Trimming cost V 6 bases and J 3 bases; bases outside gene matches: 9. The CDR3 spans 17 residues. Per the germline V gene, CDR1 is SGHTA and CDR2 is FQGNSA.

This chain links TRBV30 with TRBJ2-2, with D possibly TRBD1 on 5 matching bases. Trimming stripped 2 bases from V and 5 bases from J, with 24 bases between. The CDR3 spans 18 residues. Germline CDR1 is GTSNPN and CDR2 is SVGIG (reference sequence). The CDR3 loop is CAWSPLPRAEIPTGELFF. The CDR3 DNA reads as TGTGCCTGGAGTCCCCTCCCCAGGGCAGAGATCCCTACCGGGGAGCTGTTTTTT.

The chain is built from TRBV19 and TRBJ2-3; the match to TRBD2 covers 9 bases. The CDR3 consists of 15 residues. Germline V gives CDR1 LNHDA, CDR2 SQIVND (reference sequence). Trimming at V came to 3 bases and at J to 5 bases, leaving 6 bases not matched to a gene. CDR3: CASSMRREGQDTQYF. The CDR3 region has the DNA TGTGCCAGTAGTATGAGGCGGGAGGGCCAAGATACGCAGTATTTT. Full variable domain (outside the CDR3, taken from reference TRBV19 and TRBJ2-3): DGGITQSPKYLFRKEGQNVTLSCEQNLNHDAMYWYRQDPGQGLRLIYYSQIVNDFQKGDIAEGYSVSREKKESFPLTVTSAQKNPTAFYLCASSMRREGQDTQYFGPGTRLTVL.

This chain connects TRBV27 to TRBJ1-6; possibly TRBD1 for D (5 bases). This CDR3 region has 14 residues. V was shortened by 2 bases and J by 9 bases, with 11 bases between the two germline ends. Germline V CDR1 and CDR2: MNHEY, SMNVEV (reference sequence). The CDR3 region has the DNA TGTGCCAGCAGTTTAGGGCAGGGCGGTTCACCCCTCCACTTT. Protein: CASSLGQGGSPLHF.

The chain joins TRBV28 to TRBJ2-1; D not resolved. The CDR3 has 15 amino acids. Germline-derived CDR1 and CDR2 are MDHEN and SYDVKM. V lost 1 base, J lost 5 bases, and 12 bases lay in between. The CDR3 region has the DNA TGTGCCAGCAGTTTATTTTTAGTCCAAGACAATGAGCAGTTCTTC. Translated: CASSLFLVQDNEQFF.

The CDR3 here is CASRGGSSDTQYF. CDR3 DNA: TGTGCCAGCCGGGGGGGGAGCTCAGATACGCAGTATTTT. V gene TRBV28 combines with J gene TRBJ2-3; 8 bases map to TRBD2. The length of the CDR3 is 13 residues. V dropped 8 bases and J dropped 4; count of bases not matched to a gene: 5. In germline, CDR1 is MDHEN, CDR2 SYDVKM.

The CDR3 nucleotides read TGTGCCAGTACCCGAGGACAGCAAAATTCACCCCTCCACTTT. This codes for CASTRGQQNSPLHF. The chain is built from TRBV19 and TRBJ1-6; perhaps TRBD1 as D (6 bases). V lost 7 bases, J lost 7 bases, and 14 bases lay in between. Germline loops: CDR1 LNHDA, CDR2 SQIVND (reference sequence). This CDR3 contains 14 residues.

The rearrangement joins TRBV7-2 to TRBJ2-1; 11 bases are shared with TRBD2. Germline V lookup: CDR1 SGHTA, CDR2 FQGNSA. CDR3 length equals 17 residues. Trimming removed 4 bases from V and 6 bases from J; junction bases left unmatched: 11. The CDR3 protein is CASSSLFSGRAGNEQFF. The CDR3 bases are TGTGCCAGCAGCTCCCTTTTTAGCGGGAGGGCTGGCAATGAGCAGTTCTTC.

The table lists this clone with a count of one. The V and J genes are TRBV5-4 and TRBJ1-2; no firm D call. This CDR3 comprises 14 residues. CDR1 is SGHNT and CDR2 is YYREEE in the germline V gene (reference sequence). With 4 bases removed from V and 8 bases from J, the gap between germline ends came to 18 bases. The CDR3 protein is CASSLSGSVGGYTF. The DNA for the CDR3 is TGTGCCAGCAGCCTATCGGGATCAGTTGGGGGCTACACCTTC. The full variable domain, its missing parts supplied by reference TRBV5-4 and TRBJ1-2, is ETGVTQSPTHLIKTRGQQVTLRCSSQSGHNTVSWYQQALGQGPQFIFQYYREEENGRGNFPPRFSGLQFPNYSSELNVNALELDDSALYLCASSLSGSVGGYTFGSGTRLTVV.

The chain has TRBV28 and TRBJ1-5; D ambiguous. Germline V gives CDR1 MDHEN, CDR2 SYDVKM. Trimming shortened V by 0 bases and J by 2 bases, and 5 bases separated the two germline ends. The CDR3 has 14 residues. Here the CDR3 reads CASSLWQGNQPQHF. DNA for the CDR3: TGTGCCAGCAGTTTATGGCAGGGCAATCAGCCCCAGCATTTT.

The rearrangement joins TRBV28 to TRBJ2-2, with D perhaps given as TRBD1 or TRBD2 (9 bases each). The CDR3 consists of 23 residues. Germline CDR1 MDHEN, CDR2 SYDVKM. V was clipped by 10 bases and J by 0 bases, with 39 bases between them. The CDR3 region has the DNA TGTGCCATCATGAAAACGACAGGGGGTGGACGCGGGAGGGCCGAGTCGAACACCGGGGAGCTGTTTTTT. Translated: CAIMKTTGGGRGRAESNTGELFF.

The chain combines TRBV7-9 with TRBJ2-2, with a weak D call TRBD2 (6 bases). CDR1 is SEHNR and CDR2 is FQNEAQ in the germline V gene (reference sequence). V lost 5 bases to trimming and J lost 7 bases, with 11 bases between them. This CDR3 contains 13 residues. Written as DNA, the CDR3 is TGTGCCAGCAGCGACCGGGGGAACGGGGAGCTGTTTTTT. It codes for CASSDRGNGELFF.

On this clone itself: Compared with germline, one end of the junction differs, possibly owing to a read error. The CDR3 bases are TGTGCCAGCAGCGTAGATTCACCAGCGGGAGGGGTGCACTTC. Translating it yields CASSVDSPAGGVHF. The chain uses TRBV9 and TRBJ2-4, with 10 nucleotides matching TRBD2. Germline values: CDR1 SGDLS, CDR2 YYNGEE. There are 14 residues in the CDR3.

This chain joins TRBV28 and TRBJ2-7; D remains ambiguous. The CDR3 extends over 11 amino acids. The V end lost 3 bases, the J end lost 7 bases, and 7 bases lay between the germline ends. Germline V gene data show CDR1 as MDHEN and CDR2 as SYDVKM. In nucleotides, the CDR3 is TGTGCCAGCAGTTTGGCTTGGGAGCAGTACTTC. This gives the protein CASSLAWEQYF.

The chain is built from TRBV5-5 and TRBJ1-3; the D is unclear. Germline V gene lookup returns CDR1 SGHKS and CDR2 YYEKEE (reference sequence). V gave up 0 bases and J gave up 3 bases, with 7 bases separating them. This CDR3 spans 14 amino acids. The CDR3 region is CASSLGGNGNTIYF. Written as DNA, the CDR3 is TGTGCCAGCAGCTTGGGAGGGAATGGAAACACCATATATTTT.

This chain joins TRBV27 and TRBJ2-1; TRBD1 is a possible D gene (6 bases). CDR3 length: 15 amino acids. Germline V CDR1 and CDR2: MNHEY, SMNVEV (reference sequence). Trimming removed 2 bases from V and 7 bases from J, with 15 bases in between. The CDR3 is CASSLGRGGWNEQFF. The CDR3 nucleotides read TGTGCCAGCAGTTTAGGCAGGGGCGGGTGGAATGAGCAGTTCTTC.

DNA for the CDR3: TGCGCCAGCAGCTCCCGGGACTTTAAAGAGACCCAGTACTTC. Translation gives CASSSRDFKETQYF. V usage is TRBV5-1 and J usage is TRBJ2-5; tentatively, D is TRBD2 (6 bases). The CDR3 extends over 14 amino acids. Trimming shortened V by 3 bases and J by 3 bases, and 12 bases separated the two germline ends. CDR1 and CDR2 from the germline V gene are SGHRS and YFSETQ.

This clone was found a few times. Because the CDR3's place on the DNA is in doubt, the DNA is left out and the CDR3 is given as listed by TCRdb. The chain links TRBV10-3 to TRBJ2-3; TRBD2, the D gene given by the table, was not confirmed from the DNA. Germline CDR1 ENHRY, CDR2 SYGVKD. Including both end residues, the CDR3 is 17 amino acids long. CDR3 sequence: CAISTSGAPTSTDTQYF.

Regarding this clone: This same CDR3 is encoded by further DNA sequences in the sample. The chain joins TRBV19 to TRBJ1-1; D might be TRBD1 (6 bases). CDR1 LNHDA and CDR2 SQIVND come from the germline V gene (reference sequence). V dropped 3 bases and J dropped 2 bases, with 10 bases sitting between them. The CDR3 has 14 residues. This CDR3 is CASSIRGGNTEAFF. CDR3 DNA sequence: TGTGCCAGTAGTATTAGAGGGGGTAACACTGAAGCTTTCTTT.

In its sample, this clone was seen a few times. The chain employs TRBV30 and TRBJ2-6; D uncertain. CDR1 is GTSNPN and CDR2 is SVGIG in the germline V gene (reference sequence). This CDR3 is built from 12 residues. Trimming left V 5 bases short and J 2 bases short, with 4 bases between. The CDR3 DNA sequence: TGTGCCTGGGCCACTGGGGCCAACGTCCTGACTTTC. Translation: CAWATGANVLTF. The full variable domain, in which reference TRBV30 and TRBJ2-6 provide the parts outside the CDR3, is SQTIHQWPATLVQPVGSPLSLECTVEGTSNPNLYWYRQAAGRGLQLLFYSVGIGQISSEVPQNLSASRPQDRQFILSSKKLLLSDSGFYLCAWATGANVLTFGAGSRLTVL.

The chain links TRBV5-4 to TRBJ1-2; no clear D. Germline V CDR1 and CDR2: SGHNT, YYREEE (reference sequence). This CDR3 is 14 amino acids long. Between the trimmed V and J ends, which lost 2 bases and 4 bases, there was a span of 12 bases. CDR3 in amino acids: CASSFSEATYGYTF. As DNA, the CDR3 is TGTGCCAGCAGCTTCTCAGAGGCAACCTATGGCTACACCTTC.

The chain employs TRBV28 and TRBJ2-3; 11 bases match TRBD2. This CDR3 has 14 residues. Germline CDR1 is MDHEN and CDR2 is SYDVKM. V dropped 3 bases and J dropped 5; count of bases not matched to a gene: 1. This CDR3 reads CASSLGTSGDTQYF. CDR3 bases: TGTGCCAGCAGTTTGGGGACTAGCGGAGATACGCAGTATTTT.

The V gene is TRBV12-3 or TRBV12-4, the J gene TRBJ2-2; unclear D gene. The CDR3 covers 12 residues. Trimming stripped 3 bases from V and 9 bases from J, with 8 bases between. CDR3: CASSFSDRELFF. The CDR3 DNA reads as TGTGCCAGCAGTTTTTCAGATAGGGAGCTGTTTTTT.

The CDR3 here is CAWSGQREGRRNEQYF. CDR3 sequence (DNA): TGTGCCTGGAGTGGTCAGCGGGAGGGCCGTCGGAACGAGCAGTACTTC. The gene calls are TRBV30 and TRBJ2-7; 10 bases are shared with TRBD2. This CDR3 spans 16 amino acids. After removal of 1 base from V and 5 bases from J, the junction contained 11 bases not matched to a gene. Germline CDR1 reads GTSNPN; CDR2 reads SVGIG (reference sequence).

This clone appeared once. The J gene is TRBJ2-2, the V gene TRBV28; D possibly corresponds to TRBD2 (5 bases). CDR3 length: 15 amino acids. Trimming removed 2 bases from V and 0 bases from J, with 7 bases in between. CDR1 MDHEN and CDR2 SYDVKM come from the germline V gene. The chain's CDR3 is CASSLAGTNTGELFF. The CDR3 nucleotides are TGTGCCAGCAGTTTAGCGGGTACGAACACCGGGGAGCTGTTTTTT.

The chain couples TRBV7-3 to TRBJ2-6, with D perhaps matching TRBD1 (6 bases). V was pared by 5 bases and J by 4 bases, with 15 bases between. In germline, CDR1 is SGHTA, CDR2 FQGTGA. CDR3 size: 16 residues. The CDR3 nucleotides are TGTGCCAGCAGCCGAAACAGGGCGGACGGGGCCAACGTCCTGACTTTC. It specifies CASSRNRADGANVLTF.